Shown below are 30 T cell receptor beta chains from a single sample sequenced in a study of Siglec-9 on CD8 T cells in melanoma. The repertoire was sequenced with immunoSEQ multiplex PCR; TCRdb's copy has only in-frame clones and lacks some. The sample includes over 30,000 clones, 80% to 85% of them seen just once. Sequenced sample: Siglec-9- CD8+ T cells sorted from blood. The receptor source for this set is a human donor in good health.

The chain joins TRBV28 to TRBJ1-5, with D possibly matching TRBD1 (5 bases). The CDR3 has 15 amino acids. V was clipped by 5 bases and J by 5 bases, with 16 bases between them. CDR1 is MDHEN and CDR2 is SYDVKM in the germline V gene. CDR3 nucleotide sequence: TGTGCCAGCAGTGGGGGGGACTCGCCGGATCAGCCCCAGCATTTT. This translates into CASSGGDSPDQPQHF.

The chain links TRBV9 to TRBJ1-2; D might be TRBD1 (5 bases). V lost 3 bases and J lost 5, with 14 bases in between. The CDR3 runs 14 residues. Germline CDR1 SGDLS, CDR2 YYNGEE. CDR3 bases: TGTGCCAGCAGCGCCCCGTCGGGGGGATATGGCTACACCTTC. Amino acid sequence: CASSAPSGGYGYTF. Filled out from reference TRBV9 and TRBJ1-2, the complete variable domain reads DSGVTQTPKHLITATGQRVTLRCSPRSGDLSVYWYQQSLDQGLQFLIQYYNGEERAKGNILERFSAQQFPDLHSELNLSSLELGDSALYFCASSAPSGGYGYTFGSGTRLTVV.

The chain is built from TRBV6-5 and TRBJ1-1; D gene uncertain. Trimming pared 4 bases from V and 4 bases from J, leaving 10 bases between. Looked up from germline, CDR1 is MNHEY and CDR2 is SVGAGI. The CDR3 has 13 amino acids. In nucleotides, the CDR3 is TGTGCCAGCAGTTTTTACGAGGGCACTGAAGCTTTCTTT. Residues: CASSFYEGTEAFF.

This sequence joins TRBV21-1 and TRBJ2-7; the table's D call of TRBD2 was not tested on the DNA. TRBV21-1 is a pseudogene. There are 16 residues in the CDR3. The CDR3 reads CASSKAPRVSSYEQYF. The DNA of the CDR3 is TGTGCCAGCAGCAAAGCGCCCCGGGTATCCTCCTACGAGCAGTACTTC.

This clone was found a few times. The chain carries TRBV19 and TRBJ1-5; D is perhaps TRBD1 (5 bases). Germline V gives CDR1 LNHDA, CDR2 SQIVND (reference sequence). The CDR3 is made up of 15 amino acids. V was clipped by 1 base and J by 1 base, with 8 bases between them. CDR3 sequence (DNA): TGTGCCAGTAGTATAGGGGGGGTCAGCAATCAGCCCCAGCATTTT. It translates to CASSIGGVSNQPQHF.

This chain joins TRBV7-6 and TRBJ2-7; 7 bases are shared with TRBD1. Trimming removed 3 bases from V and 2 bases from J; junction bases left unmatched: 7. The CDR3 loop spans 15 amino acids. Germline-derived CDR1 and CDR2 are SGHVS and FNYEAQ. In DNA form, the CDR3 reads TGTGCCAGCAGCTTGGGGACAGTCGGGACCTACGAGCAGTACTTC. Residues: CASSLGTVGTYEQYF.

The genes are TRBV2 and TRBJ2-1, with a possible D match to TRBD2 (6 bases). From germline, CDR1 is SNHLY and CDR2 FYNNEI. The length of the CDR3 is 13 residues. V was shortened by 5 bases and J by 4 bases, with 9 bases between the two germline ends. The CDR3 bases are TGTGCCAGCAGTTTTGGGGGGTACAATGAGCAGTTCTTC. It is translated as CASSFGGYNEQFF.

This clone was counted only a few times. The chain employs TRBV2 and TRBJ1-1; D remains ambiguous. From germline, CDR1 is SNHLY and CDR2 FYNNEI. The CDR3 length is 13 residues. Trimming took off 7 bases at V and 2 bases at J, with 11 bases between the two ends. The CDR3 spells CASTGRTNTEAFF. In DNA form, the CDR3 reads TGTGCCAGCACAGGACGGACTAACACTGAAGCTTTCTTT.

The rearrangement uses TRBV4-1 and TRBJ2-1; 8 bases line up with TRBD2. The CDR3 totals 18 residues. J was trimmed by 2 bases and V by 0 bases; bases with no gene match: 9. Germline-derived CDR1 and CDR2 are MGHRA and YSYEKL. CDR3 bases: TGCGCCAGCAGCCAAGATGGAGCTAGCGGGCCTCCCTACAATGAGCAGTTCTTC. Its protein product is CASSQDGASGPPYNEQFF.

The CDR3 region is CASSFDRNEQFF. CDR3 DNA: TGTGCCAGCAGTTTTGATCGGAATGAGCAGTTCTTC. The chain combines TRBV27 with TRBJ2-1, with D uncertain. The V gene's germline CDR1 is MNHEY and CDR2 SMNVEV (reference sequence). V lost 3 bases and J 7 bases, leaving 7 bases between the germline ends. The CDR3 sequence is 12 residues long.

In nucleotides, the CDR3 is TGTGCCAGCAGCAAGGGCATCGGGGAGCTGTTTTTT. The encoded protein is CASSKGIGELFF. The genes are TRBV9 and TRBJ2-2, with D uncertain. The length of the CDR3 is 12 residues. Germline V gives CDR1 SGDLS, CDR2 YYNGEE. V dropped 4 bases and J dropped 7 bases, with 8 bases sitting between them.

This clone is a singleton in its sample. The chain is built from TRBV4-2 and TRBJ2-7, with D possibly TRBD1 on 5 matching bases. This CDR3 comprises 14 residues. The V and J ends lost 0 bases and 3 bases respectively, with 9 bases between them. The germline V gene encodes CDR1 LGHNA and CDR2 YNFKEQ. The CDR3 protein is CASSQEQVDYEQYF. Here the CDR3 DNA reads TGTGCCAGCAGCCAAGAACAGGTCGACTACGAGCAGTACTTC.

This clone occurred once. J is TRBJ2-5 and V is TRBV5-4; unclear D gene. The V gene's germline CDR1 is SGHNT and CDR2 YYREEE (reference sequence). This CDR3 region has 14 residues. V was pared by 0 bases and J by 2 bases, with 8 bases between. CDR3 coding DNA: TGTGCCAGCAGCTTGGATGGGTGGCAAGAGACCCAGTACTTC. Amino acids: CASSLDGWQETQYF. Full variable domain (rest looked up from reference TRBV5-4 and TRBJ2-5): ETGVTQSPTHLIKTRGQQVTLRCSSQSGHNTVSWYQQALGQGPQFIFQYYREEENGRGNFPPRFSGLQFPNYSSELNVNALELDDSALYLCASSLDGWQETQYFGPGTRLLVL.

The rearrangement uses TRBV9 and TRBJ2-2; 14 nucleotides match TRBD2. This CDR3 spans 18 amino acids. Germline V CDR1 and CDR2: SGDLS, YYNGEE. Trimming cost V 4 bases and J 3 bases; bases outside gene matches: 8. CDR3 coding DNA: TGTGCCAGCAGCAAGCGGACTAGCGGGGGGCCTTACACCGGGGAGCTGTTTTTT. It specifies CASSKRTSGGPYTGELFF. The full variable domain, its missing parts supplied by reference TRBV9 and TRBJ2-2, is DSGVTQTPKHLITATGQRVTLRCSPRSGDLSVYWYQQSLDQGLQFLIQYYNGEERAKGNILERFSAQQFPDLHSELNLSSLELGDSALYFCASSKRTSGGPYTGELFFGEGSRLTVL.

CDR3 nucleotides: TGTGCCAGCAGCTTTGGGGGCGACACTGAAGCTTTCTTT. It codes for CASSFGGDTEAFF. The J gene is TRBJ1-1, the V gene TRBV5-6, with D perhaps matching TRBD1 (6 bases). Germline assignment: CDR1 SGHDT and CDR2 YYEEEE. The CDR3 spans 13 residues. Between the trimmed V and J ends, which lost 2 bases and 3 bases, there was a span of 8 bases.

In its sample, this clone was seen a few times. CDR3 DNA sequence: TGTGCCAGCAGCTTACAGGGGACAGTGGGCTACACCTTC. This translates into CASSLQGTVGYTF. The rearrangement links TRBV7-9 to TRBJ1-2, with 7 nucleotides matching TRBD1. Trimming at V came to 2 bases and at J to 8 bases, leaving 5 bases not matched to a gene. The CDR3 has 13 residues. Germline V CDR1 and CDR2: SEHNR, FQNEAQ (reference sequence).

The V and J genes are TRBV5-4 and TRBJ2-1; D assignment may be TRBD1 or TRBD2 (5 bases each). Germline V gene sequence: CDR1 SGHNT, CDR2 YYREEE (reference sequence). The CDR3 totals 14 residues. V was pared by 5 bases and J by 1 base, with 10 bases between. CDR3 in DNA: TGTGCCAGCAGTGGGACGCCGTCCTACAATGAGCAGTTCTTC. This codes for CASSGTPSYNEQFF.

V gene TRBV14 combines with J gene TRBJ2-1, with a tentative D call TRBD1 (5 bases). This CDR3 is 16 amino acids long. Germline lookup yields CDR1 SGHDN and CDR2 FVKESK. The ends were cut back, 4 bases at V and 8 bases at J, with 21 bases in the middle. Here the CDR3 reads CASSLTLHRPVHEQFF. The CDR3 DNA follows: TGTGCCAGCAGCCTCACCCTACACAGGCCTGTTCATGAGCAGTTCTTC. The full variable domain, completed using reference TRBV14 and TRBJ2-1, is EAGVTQFPSHSVIEKGQTVTLRCDPISGHDNLYWYRRVMGKEIKFLLHFVKESKQDESGMPNNRFLAERTGGTYSTLKVQPAELEDSGVYFCASSLTLHRPVHEQFFGPGTRLTVL.

The chain uses TRBV9 and TRBJ2-1; D unresolved. The CDR3 consists of 13 residues. V was cut by 4 bases and J by 4 bases, with 9 bases left in between. Germline assignment: CDR1 SGDLS and CDR2 YYNGEE. The CDR3 spells CASSSGSYNEQFF. The CDR3 DNA follows: TGTGCCAGCAGCTCCGGGTCTTACAATGAGCAGTTCTTC.

The V call is TRBV9, the J call TRBJ1-6; D not certain. CDR3 length: 18 residues. The V gene lost 4 bases and the J gene lost 3 bases, with 20 bases spanning the gap. Germline V gene lookup returns CDR1 SGDLS and CDR2 YYNGEE. CDR3 sequence reads: CASSSQADDFFYNSPLHF. The DNA for the CDR3 is TGTGCCAGCAGCTCCCAAGCTGACGACTTTTTCTATAATTCACCCCTCCACTTT.

This clone was picked up one time. This rearrangement joins TRBV7-9 to TRBJ1-2; 8 positions agree with TRBD1. The CDR3 extends over 15 amino acids. Germline trimming cut 2 bases from V and 2 bases from J; bases unmatched to any gene: 4. CDR1 and CDR2 (germline): SEHNR, FQNEAQ (reference sequence). The CDR3 protein is CASSLFRTGNYGYTF. DNA for the CDR3: TGTGCCAGCAGCTTATTCCGGACAGGGAACTATGGCTACACCTTC. Combining the CDR3 with reference TRBV7-9 and TRBJ1-2 gives the whole variable domain DTGVSQNPRHKITKRGQNVTFRCDPISEHNRLYWYRQTLGQGPEFLTYFQNEAQLEKSRLLSDRFSAERPKGSFSTLEIQRTEQGDSAMYLCASSLFRTGNYGYTFGSGTRLTVV.

The chain has TRBV2 and TRBJ1-1, with TRBD1 matching over 9 bases. Germline CDR1 and CDR2: SNHLY and FYNNEI. CDR3 length: 13 amino acids. The V gene end was trimmed by 9 bases and the J gene end by 5 bases; junction bases not matched to a gene: 7. The CDR3 DNA reads TGTGCCAGTTCTACAGGGGGCTATACTGAAGCTTTCTTT. Its protein is CASSTGGYTEAFF.

The CDR3 coding sequence is TGTGCCAGCCCCCGGGGGCGATACAATGAGCAGTTCTTC. It is translated as CASPRGRYNEQFF. The rearrangement joins TRBV5-8 to TRBJ2-1; D may match TRBD1 or TRBD2 (6 bases each). V was trimmed by 7 bases and J by 4 bases, leaving 12 bases between them. The CDR3 spans 13 residues. CDR1 and CDR2 (germline): SGHTS, YDEGEE.

The chain is built from TRBV27 and TRBJ2-1; 11 positions agree with TRBD2. V lost 6 bases and J lost 5; bases outside the gene matches: 6. CDR3 size: 15 residues. Looked up from germline, CDR1 is MNHEY and CDR2 is SMNVEV (reference sequence). The CDR3 nucleotides are TGTGCCAGCAGCTTTACTAGCGGGAGCCACAATGAGCAGTTCTTC. Amino acid sequence: CASSFTSGSHNEQFF.

This clone came up once. This rearrangement joins TRBV28 to TRBJ1-4, with D tentatively TRBD1 (6 bases). The CDR3 loop spans 16 amino acids. Trimming cost V 2 bases and J 4 bases, with 14 bases left between them. Per the germline V gene, CDR1 is MDHEN and CDR2 is SYDVKM. The CDR3, as DNA: TGTGCCAGCAGTTTAGGGTGGCGGACAGTTAATGAAAAACTGTTTTTT. Residues: CASSLGWRTVNEKLFF.

The chain couples TRBV5-8 to TRBJ2-7; D is unclear. V gave up 0 bases and J gave up 2 bases, with 9 bases separating them. The germline V gene encodes CDR1 SGHTS and CDR2 YDEGEE. The CDR3 has 14 residues. The CDR3: CASSLAADPYEQYF. CDR3 bases: TGTGCCAGCAGCTTGGCGGCAGACCCCTACGAGCAGTACTTC.

The sample holds one count of this clone. V and J are TRBV5-8 and TRBJ1-3; a weak D match, TRBD1 (5 bases). The CDR3 covers 16 residues. Germline V lookup: CDR1 SGHTS, CDR2 YDEGEE. V was shortened by 4 bases and J by 0 bases, with 14 bases between the two germline ends. The CDR3 nucleotides are TGTGCCAGCAGCGCCCGGGACTTCAGCTCTGGAAACACCATATATTTT. This encodes CASSARDFSSGNTIYF.

The gene calls are TRBV27 and TRBJ2-3, with 11 bases lining up with TRBD1. The J segment lost 3 bases and the V segment lost 5 bases, leaving 7 bases of the junction unmatched. Per the germline V gene, CDR1 is MNHEY and CDR2 is SMNVEV (reference sequence). The CDR3 sequence is 16 residues long. The CDR3 spells CASSPWTGGETDTQYF. CDR3 DNA sequence: TGTGCCAGCAGTCCCTGGACAGGGGGCGAAACAGATACGCAGTATTTT.

This chain uses TRBV19 with TRBJ1-5, with 7 nucleotides matching TRBD1. The junction had 0 bases not matched to a gene; V was cut back by 6 bases and J by 4 bases. The CDR3 contains 12 residues. The germline gives CDR1 LNHDA, CDR2 SQIVND (reference sequence). CDR3 sequence reads: CASRQGNQPQHF. DNA for the CDR3: TGTGCCAGTAGACAGGGGAATCAGCCCCAGCATTTT.

The chain is built from TRBV14 and TRBJ1-4, with D possibly being TRBD1 (6 bases). The V end lost 6 bases, the J end lost 0 bases, and 11 bases lay between the germline ends. Per the germline V gene, CDR1 is SGHDN and CDR2 is FVKESK. This CDR3 region has 15 residues. Here the CDR3 reads CASRNTGSTNEKLFF. The CDR3, as DNA: TGTGCCAGCAGAAATACAGGGTCAACTAATGAAAAACTGTTTTTT.